This T cell receptor (beta chain) was captured in a study of T cell repertoires in cytomegalovirus infection. Study findings and constraints: Adding up the frequency of public TCR beta families identified people who carried CMV plus the relevant HLA.

Of note for this clonotype: Its antigen is as yet unknown.

TCRdb recomputed calls from the reads with MiXCR, one row per CDR3 protein. The sample consists of more than 350,000 distinct CDR3 sequences, approximately 32% of them appearing once. The germline CDR1 and CDR2 sequences are MNHNY and SVGAGI (reference sequence). There are 15 residues in the CDR3. V lost 6 bases and J 2 bases, leaving 15 bases between the germline ends. The sequenced sample consisted of PBMCs. The receptor was derived from a human donor in good health (CMV status not recorded). Some clones in this sample may be carry-over from other donors' samples. This rearrangement joins TRBV6-6 to TRBJ2-3, with D possibly called TRBD1 or TRBD2 (6 bases each). CDR3 in DNA: TGTGCCAGCAGACCTTTAGGGGGGTCCACAGATACGCAGTATTTT. Encoded protein: CASRPLGGSTDTQYF.